This T cell receptor beta chain was observed in a study of T cell repertoires in cytomegalovirus infection. TCRdb passed the reads through MiXCR, listing each CDR3 protein once. The sample comprises about 440,000 distinct CDR3 sequences, approximately 33% of which are singletons, and roughly 13% rests with the top ten. General study results and limits: Public TCR beta family frequency separated CMV-and-HLA carriers, including in an independent cohort.

CDR1 and CDR2 from the germline V gene are SGHRS and YFSETQ. The CDR3 is 13 residues long. V was clipped by 2 bases and J by 3 bases, with 8 bases between them. In this sample, this clonotype turned up many times. The target antigen is unknown. The TCR sequence derives from a human donor in good health (CMV status not recorded). Some clones in this sample may be carry-over from other donors' samples. The material sequenced was PBMCs. The chain employs TRBV5-1 and TRBJ2-5, with TRBD2 as a possible D gene (7 bases). The DNA of the CDR3 is TGCGCCAGCAGCTTAGGGGGGGAAGAGACCCAGTACTTC. This translates into CASSLGGEETQYF.